The entry that follows covers one TCR beta chain sequence. Per the authors' pipeline: It was from reference gene primer amplification that nucleated cell counts were estimated. The assay was immunoSEQ multiplex PCR, and TCRdb's table has in-frame clones only and misses some. V, J and clone size are taken as reported in that table, and D and trimming were inferred from the DNA itself. The sample shows 85,000 or so clones, 90% to 95% of them seen only once. Trimming removed 4 bases from V and 3 bases from J, with 13 bases in between. This CDR3 has 15 amino acids. Germline lookup yields CDR1 MNHEY and CDR2 SMNVEV (reference sequence). The data were obtained in a study of blood T cell repertoires in COVID-19. On the study more broadly: Spain, Italy and the United States supplied samples that represented acute and convalescent COVID-19. Nucleic acid was either cDNA or gDNA, and it came from T cells, B-cell-depleted T cells, or PBMCs.

The sequence was obtained from a human donor with active COVID-19. The donor label of this sample is uncertain. This chain connects TRBV27 to TRBJ1-5, with D possibly TRBD1 on 5 matching bases. The sequencing input was peripheral blood. The CDR3 coding sequence is TGTGCCAGCAGTTCTTCTGGGGGGTACAATCAGCCCCAGCATTTT. It specifies CASSSSGGYNQPQHF.